This TCR beta chain was captured by sequencing in a study of blood T cells in healthy people across ages (dated by TCRdb to about 2015). Looking at the study overall: In model experiments, template switching captured roughly one uniquely barcoded TCR beta cDNA molecule for every two T cells. The study measured age-related changes in TCR beta repertoire diversity using deep sequencing normalized with unique cDNA molecular identifiers. Donors were grouped into four age groups: young (average approximately 15 years), middle-aged (roughly 38), aged (approximately 67) and long-lived (just over 80). Two additional independent replicas of 1 million unique cDNA reads from the same blood draw were analyzed for two donors (one aged 18 to 30 and one aged 80 or older). General findings and caveats noted by the study authors: As age increased, observed TCR beta diversity per million T cells dropped in a roughly linear way, and a significant reduction was already evident by age 40. Estimates of total diversity based on one million sequenced T cells were regarded as lower bounds and as underestimates. The percentage of naive T cells measured by flow cytometry correlated strongly with observed TCR beta diversity. Bulk unsorted PBMC profiling prevented conclusive comparison of naive and antigen-experienced compartments. Compared with the aged group, the long-lived group had more naive CD4+ T cells, fewer expanded clones and increased TCR diversity, suggesting age selection. The CMV infection status of donors was not known, potentially confounding age-related changes in expanded clonotypes.

To note about this clonotype: Its antigen remains unidentified. No much larger clone exists at a distance of one base, and base qualities are not known.

The receptor library was made with 5' RACE. The instrument was an Illumina HiSeq 2500. A second roughly 6 to 12 cycle PCR used a sample-barcoded 5' primer and a J-beta primer mix. Each TCR beta cDNA molecule received a unique molecular identifier from a template-switch 5' adaptor carrying 12 random nucleotides. Each sample yielded at least 2.5 million CDR3-containing paired-end reads. The Mint cDNA synthesis kit, primed by a TRBC-specific oligonucleotide, was used to synthesize first-strand cDNA from all RNA. All cDNA was treated with uracil-DNA glycosylase and then went through a first 18-cycle PCR with the universal primers M1SS and BC2_uni_R. Concerning the study's data processing: Normalization of each sample was performed by random selection of 1 million high-quality reads, each carrying a distinct molecular identifier. Reads with shared molecular identifiers were discarded instead of being binned into consensus sequences. MiTCR, run with a Q25 quality threshold and the strictest error-elimination algorithm, handled CDR3 identification, clonotype clustering and error correction. A nonparametric unseen species model with Euler transformation was used to estimate a lower bound on total TCR beta diversity. The public reads were reanalyzed by TCRdb: fastp trimming at Q25, MiXCR alignment, in-frame beta chains only. Rows merge per CDR3 protein into single entries with the most common DNA and genes. V and J calls and clone size were set by TCRdb, not the authors. In all, the sample holds around 780,000 distinct CDR3 sequences, and more than 25% of those were seen once. The leading ten clones occupy 2.5% to 3.5% of the sample.

V is clipped by 4 bases and J by 4 bases, and the sequence between their germline boundaries is 14 bases long. CDR1 SGHRS and CDR2 YFSETQ are derived from the germline V gene. The cysteine opens and the phenylalanine closes a CDR3 of 14 amino acids. Only CDR3 DNA is held: 42 bases, read in frame from base 1. The 40 or so donors, aged roughly 6 to 100 years, were systemically healthy Caucasian individuals from Russia. Roughly 11 milliliters of peripheral blood were drawn from each donor into EDTA-treated Vacutainer tubes. Ficoll-Paque density-gradient centrifugation was used to isolate PBMCs, with at least 6.5 million per sample. Trizol reagent was used to extract total RNA from the PBMCs, yielding at least 6 micrograms per sample. The percentages of naive CD45RAhigh/CD27high T cells were determined by flow cytometry on a PBMC aliquot from every donor. The same sample was also studied in work on T cells of mothers and their children. The second paper further reports: Donors were nine systemically healthy Caucasian individuals: three mothers and their six children. cDNA synthesis used all of the extracted RNA, with roughly 1.5 ug of RNA in each 15 ul reaction. In the second PCR, sample barcodes and 2-4 random nucleotides were introduced via the M1S primer. More than 9 million TCR beta CDR3 reads were obtained from each mother, and roughly 3.1 million reads were obtained from each child. In both related and unrelated pairs, thymic selection shapes the output of TCR recombination in a similar way, with inherited differences having only a minor effect. Normalized repertoire overlap was always found to be slightly, but never significantly, higher in related mother-child pairs than in unrelated mother-child pairs. With a sensitivity of approximately 100 clones per million clonotypes, no persistent microchimeric T cell clones were detected. To look for features that set related mother-child pairs apart from unrelated individuals, the researchers ran deep NGS to compare the TCR beta repertoires of mothers and children. The mean age was roughly 36 +/- 4 years for the mothers and 11 +/- 4 years for the children. After adapters were ligated using NEBNext reagents, the libraries underwent 100+100 nt paired-end sequencing on an Illumina HiSeq 2000. To prevent cross-contamination, the mother and child libraries were prepared a month apart and were sequenced in separate runs. Each donor had between roughly 450,000 and 2,100,000 distinct TCR beta clonotypes identified. Naive TCR beta clonotypes were estimated from low-frequency clonotypes matched to each donor's FACS-determined naive share, without sorting.

The chain joins TRBV5-1 to TRBJ1-1; the D segment cannot be called with confidence. The source material was blood. The source is a boy younger than 18 in good health. The CDR3 region has the sequence CASSPEDLGTEAFF. The DNA sequence is given as TGCGCCAGCAGCCCAGAGGACCTGGGCACTGAAGCTTTCTTT.